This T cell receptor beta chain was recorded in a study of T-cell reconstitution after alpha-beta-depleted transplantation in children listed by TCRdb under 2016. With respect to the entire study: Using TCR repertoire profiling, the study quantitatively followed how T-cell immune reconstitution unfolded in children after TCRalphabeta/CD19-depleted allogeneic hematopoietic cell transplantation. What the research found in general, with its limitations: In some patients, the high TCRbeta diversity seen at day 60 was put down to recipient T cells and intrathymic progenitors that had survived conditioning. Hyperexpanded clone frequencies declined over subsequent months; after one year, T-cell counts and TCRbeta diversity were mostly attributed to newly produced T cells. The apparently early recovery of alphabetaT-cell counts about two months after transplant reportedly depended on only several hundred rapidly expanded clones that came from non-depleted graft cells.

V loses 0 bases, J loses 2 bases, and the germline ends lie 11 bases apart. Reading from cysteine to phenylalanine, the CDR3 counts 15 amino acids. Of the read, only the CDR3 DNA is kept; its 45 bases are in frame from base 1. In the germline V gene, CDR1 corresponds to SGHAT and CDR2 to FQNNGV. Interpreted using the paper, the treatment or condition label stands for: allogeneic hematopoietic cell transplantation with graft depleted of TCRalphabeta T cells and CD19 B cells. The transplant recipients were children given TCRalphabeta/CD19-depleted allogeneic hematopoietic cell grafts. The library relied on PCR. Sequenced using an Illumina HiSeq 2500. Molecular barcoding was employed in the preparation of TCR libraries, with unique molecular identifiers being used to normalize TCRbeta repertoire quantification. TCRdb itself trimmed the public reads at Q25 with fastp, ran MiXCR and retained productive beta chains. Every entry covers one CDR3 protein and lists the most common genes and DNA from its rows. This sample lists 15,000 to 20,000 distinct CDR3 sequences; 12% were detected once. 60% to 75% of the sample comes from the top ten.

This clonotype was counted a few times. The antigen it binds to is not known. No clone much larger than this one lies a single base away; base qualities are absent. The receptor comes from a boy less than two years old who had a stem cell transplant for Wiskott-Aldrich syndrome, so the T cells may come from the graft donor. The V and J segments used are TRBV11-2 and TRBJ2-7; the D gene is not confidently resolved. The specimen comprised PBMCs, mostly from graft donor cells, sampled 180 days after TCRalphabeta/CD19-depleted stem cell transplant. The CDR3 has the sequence CASSLDKWLAYEQYF. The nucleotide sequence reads TGTGCCAGCAGCTTAGATAAGTGGTTGGCCTACGAGCAGTACTTC.